The TCR beta chain described here comes from a study of blood T cell repertoires in COVID-19. In the authors' methods: Estimates of nucleated cell counts were drawn from the amplification of reference gene primers. Sequencing used immunoSEQ multiplex PCR; TCRdb keeps in-frame clones, though not all of them. D and trimming come from the DNA, and the V and J calls and clone size come from that table. Of around 230,000 clones listed, around 88% are singletons. The length of the CDR3 is 13 residues. Trimming removed 6 bases from V and 6 bases from J; junction bases left unmatched: 5. In germline, CDR1 is SGDLS, CDR2 YYNGEE. This clone was observed a single time.

Material for sequencing was PBMCs or T cells enriched from blood (not recorded which). This sequence originates from a woman in her thirties or forties with acute COVID-19. The chain couples TRBV9 to TRBJ1-1; 10 positions agree with TRBD1. The CDR3 DNA is TGTGCCAGCACCGGACAGGGGGAAGCTGAAGCTTTCTTT. Translated: CASTGQGEAEAFF.